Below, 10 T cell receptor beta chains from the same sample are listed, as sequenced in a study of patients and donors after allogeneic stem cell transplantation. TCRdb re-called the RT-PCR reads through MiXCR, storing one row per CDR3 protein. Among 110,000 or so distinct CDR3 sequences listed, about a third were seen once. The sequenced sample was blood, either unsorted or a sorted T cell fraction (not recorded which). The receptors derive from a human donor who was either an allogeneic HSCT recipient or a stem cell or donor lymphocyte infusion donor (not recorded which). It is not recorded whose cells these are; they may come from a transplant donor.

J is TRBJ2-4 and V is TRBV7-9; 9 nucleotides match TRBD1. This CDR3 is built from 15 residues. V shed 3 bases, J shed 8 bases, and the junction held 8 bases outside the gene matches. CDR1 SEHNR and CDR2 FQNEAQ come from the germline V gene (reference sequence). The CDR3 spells CASSFGDRVLDIQYF. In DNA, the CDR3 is TGTGCCAGCAGCTTTGGGGACAGGGTTTTGGACATTCAGTACTTC.

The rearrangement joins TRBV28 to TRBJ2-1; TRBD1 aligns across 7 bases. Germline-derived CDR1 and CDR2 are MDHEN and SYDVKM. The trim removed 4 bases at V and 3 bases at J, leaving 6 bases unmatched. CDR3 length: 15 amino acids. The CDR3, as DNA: TGTGCCAGCAGTTCCGACAGGGTCCTCTACAATGAGCAGTTCTTC. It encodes CASSSDRVLYNEQFF.

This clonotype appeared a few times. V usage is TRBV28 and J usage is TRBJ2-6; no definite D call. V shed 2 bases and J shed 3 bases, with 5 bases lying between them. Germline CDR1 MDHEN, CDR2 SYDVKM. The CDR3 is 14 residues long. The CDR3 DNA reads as TGTGCCAGCAGTTTAGGGGTTGGGGCCAACGTCCTGACTTTC. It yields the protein CASSLGVGANVLTF.

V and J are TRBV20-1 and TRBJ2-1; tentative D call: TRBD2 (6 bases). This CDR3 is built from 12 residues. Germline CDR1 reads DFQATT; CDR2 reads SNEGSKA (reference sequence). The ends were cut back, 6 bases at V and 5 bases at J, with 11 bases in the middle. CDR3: CSAMGLNNEQFF. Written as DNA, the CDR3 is TGCAGTGCCATGGGACTCAACAATGAGCAGTTCTTC.

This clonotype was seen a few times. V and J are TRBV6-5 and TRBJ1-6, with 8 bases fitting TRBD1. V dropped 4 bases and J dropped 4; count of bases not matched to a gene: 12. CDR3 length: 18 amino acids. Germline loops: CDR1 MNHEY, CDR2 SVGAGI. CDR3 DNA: TGTGCCAGCAGTTCACCCTCTACAGGGGGGAAGTATAATTCACCCCTCCACTTT. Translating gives CASSSPSTGGKYNSPLHF.

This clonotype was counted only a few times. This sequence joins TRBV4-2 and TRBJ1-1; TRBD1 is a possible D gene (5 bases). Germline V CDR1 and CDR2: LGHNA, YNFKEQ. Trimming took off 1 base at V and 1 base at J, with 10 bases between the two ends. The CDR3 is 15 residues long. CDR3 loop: CASSQVWGQNTEAFF. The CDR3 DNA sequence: TGTGCCAGCAGCCAAGTTTGGGGCCAGAACACTGAAGCTTTCTTT.

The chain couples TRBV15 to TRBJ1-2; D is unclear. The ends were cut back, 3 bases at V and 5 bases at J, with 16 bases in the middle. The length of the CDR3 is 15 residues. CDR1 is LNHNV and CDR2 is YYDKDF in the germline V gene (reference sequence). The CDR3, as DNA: TGTGCCACCAGCAGGACCCAGCGTTACCTTTATGGCTACACCTTC. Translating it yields CATSRTQRYLYGYTF. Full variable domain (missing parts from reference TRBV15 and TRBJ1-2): DAMVIQNPRYQVTQFGKPVTLSCSQTLNHNVMYWYQQKSSQAPKLLFHYYDKDFNNEADTPDNFQSRRPNTSFCFLDIRSPGLGDTAMYLCATSRTQRYLYGYTFGSGTRLTVV.

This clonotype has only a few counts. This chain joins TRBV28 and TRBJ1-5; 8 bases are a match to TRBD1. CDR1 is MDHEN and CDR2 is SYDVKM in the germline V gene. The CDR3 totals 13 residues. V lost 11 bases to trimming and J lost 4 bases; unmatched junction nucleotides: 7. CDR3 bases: TGTGCCGCTGAGGACAGGGTTAATCAGCCCCAGCATTTT. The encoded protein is CAAEDRVNQPQHF.

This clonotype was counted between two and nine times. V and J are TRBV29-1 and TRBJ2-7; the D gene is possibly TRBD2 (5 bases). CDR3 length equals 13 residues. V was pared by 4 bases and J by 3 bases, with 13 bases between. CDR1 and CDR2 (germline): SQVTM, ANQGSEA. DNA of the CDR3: TGCAGCGTTGTTCTCGGACGGGGCTACGAGCAGTACTTC. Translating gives CSVVLGRGYEQYF.

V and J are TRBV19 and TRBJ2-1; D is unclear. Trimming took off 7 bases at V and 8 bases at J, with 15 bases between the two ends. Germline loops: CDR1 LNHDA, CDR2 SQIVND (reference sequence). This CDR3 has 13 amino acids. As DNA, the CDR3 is TGTGCCAGTACCACCCGGGTCGGCTATGAGCAGTTCTTC. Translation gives CASTTRVGYEQFF.